What follows are 10 T cell receptor beta chains derived from one specimen sequenced in a study of Ad26.COV2.S vaccination and SARS-CoV-2 variants. Assay used: immunoSEQ multiplex PCR; TCRdb lists only in-frame clones, some missing. The sample has roughly 380,000 clones, over 75% seen once; the top ten hold 3.6%. The treatment denotes: 15 to 20 received Ad26.COV2.S at low or high dose, single or two shots; several received placebo; per-sample allocation not given. Vaccine and placebo recipients were sampled on day 63 after the first injection. Sequencing was performed on peripheral blood, taken in a trial of Ad26.COV2.S vaccine versus placebo. The receptors originated from a person between 18 and 59 years old who received the Ad26.COV2.S COVID-19 vaccine or a placebo.

This clone was seen a single time. The J gene is TRBJ1-5, the V gene TRBV6-2 or TRBV6-3; D might be TRBD1 (6 bases). The CDR3 spans 12 residues. Germline values: CDR1 MNHEY, CDR2 SVGEGT. V dropped 4 bases and J dropped 11 bases, with 12 bases sitting between them. This CDR3 reads CASSSTGLAQHF. The CDR3 bases are TGTGCCAGCAGTTCCACAGGGTTGGCCCAGCATTTT.

This chain joins TRBV2 and TRBJ2-7, with TRBD1 matching 9 bases. Germline V gene sequence: CDR1 SNHLY, CDR2 FYNNEI. This CDR3 region has 15 residues. The junction had 9 bases not matched to a gene; V was cut back by 4 bases and J by 5 bases. CDR3 sequence: CASSGVGTGLDEQYF. The CDR3 DNA follows: TGTGCCAGCAGTGGAGTCGGGACAGGGCTCGACGAGCAGTACTTC.

The chain uses TRBV27 and TRBJ2-3; D unresolved. Germline values: CDR1 MNHEY, CDR2 SMNVEV (reference sequence). This CDR3 contains 15 residues. Deletions cut 2 bases from V and 3 bases from J, with 12 bases between. The CDR3 protein is CASSLGPSGTDTQYF. The CDR3, as DNA: TGTGCCAGCAGTTTAGGACCCTCAGGAACAGATACGCAGTATTTT.

The chain employs TRBV2 and TRBJ1-4, with TRBD1 matching over 8 bases. The CDR3 loop spans 15 amino acids. Unmatched junction bases numbered 6, after V lost 5 bases and J lost 4 bases. CDR1 SNHLY and CDR2 FYNNEI come from the germline V gene. Written as DNA, the CDR3 is TGTGCCAGCAGTTACAGGGGGTTATATAATGAAAAACTGTTTTTT. It encodes CASSYRGLYNEKLFF. Complete variable domain (other parts from reference TRBV2 and TRBJ1-4): EPEVTQTPSHQVTQMGQEVILRCVPISNHLYFYWYRQILGQKVEFLVSFYNNEISEKSEIFDDQFSVERPDGSNFTLKIRSTKLEDSAMYFCASSYRGLYNEKLFFGSGTQLSVL.

Regarding this clone: Other DNA sequences within the sample encode an identical CDR3. This chain uses TRBV2 with TRBJ2-2; D may be TRBD2 (5 bases). Trimming stripped 4 bases from V and 2 bases from J, with 8 bases between. In germline, CDR1 is SNHLY, CDR2 FYNNEI. The CDR3 loop spans 14 amino acids. CDR3 loop: CASSVRTNTGELFF. CDR3 DNA sequence: TGTGCCAGCAGTGTTAGGACTAACACCGGGGAGCTGTTTTTT. Looking up the rest from reference TRBV2 and TRBJ2-2 gives the full variable domain: EPEVTQTPSHQVTQMGQEVILRCVPISNHLYFYWYRQILGQKVEFLVSFYNNEISEKSEIFDDQFSVERPDGSNFTLKIRSTKLEDSAMYFCASSVRTNTGELFFGEGSRLTVL.

The gene calls are TRBV21-1 and TRBJ2-7; TRBD1 reflects the table's D call only, with no check against the DNA. TRBV21-1 is given as a pseudogene. The CDR3 has 19 residues. The CDR3 nucleotides read TGTGCCAGCAGCAAAGCGCTAAGGACAGGGGGCCGATGTCTGTACGAGCAGTACTTC. This encodes CASSKALRTGGRCLYEQYF.

This chain links TRBV5-1 with TRBJ2-7; 10 positions agree with TRBD1. V lost 1 base to trimming and J lost 1 base; unmatched junction nucleotides: 2. This CDR3 is 15 amino acids long. Germline V lookup: CDR1 SGHRS, CDR2 YFSETQ. The CDR3 nucleotides are TGCGCCAGCAGCTTGTGGGACAGGGGATCCTACGAGCAGTACTTC. This translates into CASSLWDRGSYEQYF. The variable domain in full, completed from reference TRBV5-1 and TRBJ2-7, reads KAGVTQTPRYLIKTRGQQVTLSCSPISGHRSVSWYQQTPGQGLQFLFEYFSETQRNKGNFPGRFSGRQFSNSRSEMNVSTLELGDSALYLCASSLWDRGSYEQYFGPGTRLTVT.

This chain connects TRBV19 to TRBJ2-2, with 7 bases aligning to TRBD1. Trimming cost V 5 bases and J 6 bases; bases outside gene matches: 6. Germline V gene lookup returns CDR1 LNHDA and CDR2 SQIVND (reference sequence). This CDR3 is built from 14 residues. This CDR3 reads CASSPWTGSGELFF. In nucleotides, the CDR3 is TGTGCCAGTAGTCCCTGGACAGGTTCCGGGGAGCTGTTTTTT.

The chain links TRBV5-5 to TRBJ2-5, with D maybe TRBD1 (6 bases). Germline V lookup: CDR1 SGHKS, CDR2 YYEKEE (reference sequence). This CDR3 spans 14 amino acids. Trimming took off 4 bases at V and 4 bases at J, with 14 bases between the two ends. DNA of the CDR3: TGTGCCAGCAGCCTAATCGCAGGGGTAGAGACCCAGTACTTC. Translated: CASSLIAGVETQYF.

The chain has TRBV6-2 or TRBV6-3 and TRBJ2-3; D gene unclear. Germline values: CDR1 MNHEY, CDR2 SVGEGT. Trimming shortened V by 2 bases and J by 0 bases, and 6 bases separated the two germline ends. There are 14 residues in the CDR3. The DNA of the CDR3 is TGTGCCAGCAGTTACGGGGAAAGCACAGATACGCAGTATTTT. This encodes CASSYGESTDTQYF.